Given below is one TCR beta chain in context. Its specificity is unknown. The PCR employed 60 Vbeta primers together with 13 Jbeta primers. Only in-frame clones appear in the TCRdb table, and some are missing; sequencing was by immunoSEQ multiplex PCR. This sample yields fewer than 70,000 clones, of which approximately 76% are seen a single time; 5% to 7% belongs to the top ten. The sample belongs to a study of cytomegalovirus exposure and HLA in healthy donors. Overall study results and limits: When analyzed later, a missense DCLRE1C variant was found to be linked to TCR beta V- and J-gene trimming. A later analysis by the authors found several of the most significant clusters apparently linked to common viral pathogens. Segments of the TCR beta V type were, in most cases, productive about 87% or about 30% of the time in an earlier analysis. It has been reported that TCR beta sequences accurately predicted the HLA-A and HLA-B alleles of most subjects.

Germline values: CDR1 SQVTM, CDR2 ANQGSEA. This CDR3 is 14 amino acids long. Trimming removed 1 base from V and 4 bases from J, with 14 bases in between. The genes are TRBV29-1 and TRBJ2-7, with a weak D call TRBD2 (6 bases). The specimen sequenced was PBMCs. The sequence was collected from a man in his fifties in good health and CMV-seronegative. This CDR3 is CSVEVSGLRYEQYF. Written as DNA, the CDR3 is TGCAGCGTTGAAGTGAGCGGGTTACGGTACGAGCAGTACTTC.